The sequence of this T cell receptor beta chain was determined in a study of cytotoxic CD8 clonotypes in ibrutinib-treated CLL. Data came from immunoSEQ multiplex PCR; TCRdb stores just in-frame clones and leaves some out. The sample lists over 70,000 clones, about 86% occurring once. Regarding this clone: One end of the junction fails to match germline, which may point to a read error.

The germline V gene has CDR1 SSHAT and CDR2 FNYEAQ (reference sequence). There are 15 residues in the CDR3. The sequence came from a human donor with chronic lymphocytic leukemia. Sample: PBMCs, taken before ibrutinib treatment. The chain joins TRBV7-7 to TRBJ1-1; maybe TRBD1 (6 bases). The CDR3 sequence: CASSISTGGGTEAFF. CDR3 bases: TGTGCTAGCAGCATATCAACTGGAGGGGGCACTGAAGCTTTCTTT.